The 28 T cell receptor beta chains given below trace back to one sample, sequenced in a study of regulatory T cells in long-lasting Graves disease. Building of the TCR beta libraries involved iRepertoire HTBI primers and Arm-PCR of CDR3 regions. TCRdb called the multiplex PCR reads again in MiXCR, with one record for every CDR3 protein. The sample has around 400,000 distinct CDR3 sequences, about 21% seen once; the top ten hold roughly an eighth. As to time point: persistent/refractory GD, antithyroid drugs over 5 years with positive TRAb. Extracted PBMC RNA gave rise to the TCR library. The sequenced sample was peripheral blood mononuclear cells (PBMCs), obtained when the disease was refractory, from a patient treated with antithyroid drugs. The origin of the receptors is a female donor with Graves disease.

This clonotype occurred a few times. The chain joins TRBV3-1 to TRBJ2-7, with TRBD1 identical over 7 bases. Germline-derived CDR1 and CDR2 are LGHDT and YNNKEL (reference sequence). The trim removed 3 bases at V and 7 bases at J, leaving 9 bases unmatched. The CDR3 length is 14 residues. The CDR3 DNA reads TGTGCCAGCAGCCAGAGGACAGGAGCGCTTGAGCAGTACTTC. Protein: CASSQRTGALEQYF.

This clonotype was detected a few times. This sequence joins TRBV6-1 and TRBJ2-3; 10 nucleotides agree with TRBD2. Germline V gene sequence: CDR1 MNHNS, CDR2 SASEGT. The CDR3 runs to 17 residues. V trimming: 6 bases; J trimming: 2 bases; junction bases outside the gene matches: 11. The CDR3 nucleotides are TGTGCCAGCAGCTCCGGGACTAGCGCACCCTACACAGATACGCAGTATTTT. Translated: CASSSGTSAPYTDTQYF.

This clonotype came up once. A far larger clone is off by one base, so a read error is likely. V is TRBV7-9 and J is TRBJ2-5; possible D gene TRBD1, 6 bases. Germline CDR1 is SEHNR and CDR2 is FQNEAQ (reference sequence). CDR3 length: 15 amino acids. With 5 bases removed from V and 4 bases from J, the gap between germline ends came to 17 bases. The DNA of the CDR3 is TGTGCCAGCAGCCCCCCGGAACAGGGTCGAGAGACCCAGTACTTC. This gives the protein CASSPPEQGRETQYF.

The chain employs TRBV20-1 and TRBJ2-7, with D possibly being TRBD2 (5 bases). The CDR3 consists of 13 residues. Trimming pared 3 bases from V and 3 bases from J, leaving 12 bases between. Germline assignment: CDR1 DFQATT and CDR2 SNEGSKA (reference sequence). Here the CDR3 DNA reads TGCAGTGCTAGCGAGGGTTTGGGCTACGAGCAGTACTTC. Translation: CSASEGLGYEQYF.

In its sample, this clonotype was seen many times. The chain employs TRBV6-2 or TRBV6-3 and TRBJ1-5; no definite D call. This CDR3 has 16 residues. CDR1 and CDR2 from the germline V gene are MNHEY and SVGEGT. Trimming pared 2 bases from V and 3 bases from J, leaving 14 bases between. CDR3 region: CASSYDSGRVNQPQHF. CDR3 nucleotide sequence: TGTGCCAGCAGTTACGATAGCGGACGGGTCAATCAGCCCCAGCATTTT.

The chain combines TRBV18 with TRBJ1-2; 11 bases map to TRBD1. The length of the CDR3 is 14 residues. Looked up from germline, CDR1 is KGHSH and CDR2 is LQKENI. The V segment lost 4 bases and the J segment 8 bases; nucleotides outside the gene matches: 6. The CDR3 nucleotides read TGTGCCAGCTCACAGGGACAGGGGGTTATCGGCTACACCTTC. Translating it yields CASSQGQGVIGYTF.

This clonotype has ten or more counts. This chain joins TRBV28 and TRBJ2-1; no firm D call. From germline, CDR1 is MDHEN and CDR2 SYDVKM. There are 15 residues in the CDR3. Trimming pared 1 base from V and 1 base from J, leaving 8 bases between. The CDR3: CASSLLGSSYNEQFF. The CDR3 DNA is TGTGCCAGCAGTTTATTGGGGTCGTCCTACAATGAGCAGTTCTTC.

This clonotype has at least ten counts. This sequence joins TRBV2 and TRBJ2-5, with 9 bases fitting TRBD2. The CDR3 contains 16 residues. Germline CDR1 is SNHLY and CDR2 is FYNNEI. V lost 6 bases to trimming and J lost 0 bases; unmatched junction nucleotides: 8. The CDR3 spells CASRPGLAPDQETQYF. CDR3 DNA: TGTGCCAGCAGACCAGGACTAGCGCCTGACCAAGAGACCCAGTACTTC.

The sample holds many counts of this clonotype. The rearrangement links TRBV5-1 to TRBJ1-1, with 7 positions matching TRBD1. Trimming at V came to 4 bases and at J to 3 bases, leaving 6 bases not matched to a gene. The germline V gene encodes CDR1 SGHRS and CDR2 YFSETQ. This CDR3 is 14 amino acids long. CDR3 coding DNA: TGCGCCAGCAGCAGTACAGGGGATCACACTGAAGCTTTCTTT. This encodes CASSSTGDHTEAFF.

This clonotype was recorded many times. The V gene is TRBV28, the J gene TRBJ2-6; D is uncertain. The CDR3 spans 13 residues. The germline V gene encodes CDR1 MDHEN and CDR2 SYDVKM. Trimming removed 9 bases at V and 2 bases at J, with 8 bases between. CDR3 sequence: CASLRTGANVLTF. The CDR3, as DNA: TGTGCCAGTCTCAGGACTGGGGCCAACGTCCTGACTTTC.

In its sample, this clonotype was seen many times. This sequence joins TRBV28 and TRBJ1-4; D is unresolved. This CDR3 comprises 12 residues. The germline V and J ends were trimmed by 5 bases and 8 bases, with 9 bases remaining between them. The V gene's germline CDR1 is MDHEN and CDR2 SYDVKM. The CDR3 sequence: CASSPNREKLFF. The CDR3 DNA follows: TGTGCCAGCAGTCCGAATAGGGAAAAACTGTTTTTT. The full variable domain, with the rest looked up from reference TRBV28 and TRBJ1-4, is DVKVTQSSRYLVKRTGEKVFLECVQDMDHENMFWYRQDPGLGLRLIYFSYDVKMKEKGDIPEGYSVSREKKERFSLILESASTNQTSMYLCASSPNREKLFFGSGTQLSVL.

This clonotype appeared many times. The chain recombines TRBV20-1 with TRBJ2-7, with D uncertain. V was trimmed by 6 bases and J by 5 bases, leaving 11 bases between them. The CDR3 is 11 residues long. In germline, CDR1 is DFQATT, CDR2 SNEGSKA (reference sequence). CDR3 in amino acids: CSATSQDEQYF. In DNA form, the CDR3 reads TGCAGTGCGACCTCCCAGGACGAGCAGTACTTC.

This clonotype was seen a handful of times. V usage is TRBV2 and J usage is TRBJ2-7; 7 bases fit TRBD2. V shed 7 bases and J 2 bases; nucleotides not matched to a gene: 5. This CDR3 contains 13 residues. CDR1 and CDR2 from the germline V gene are SNHLY and FYNNEI. CDR3 sequence reads: CASTLAVTYEQYF. The CDR3 DNA reads TGTGCCAGCACCCTAGCGGTTACCTACGAGCAGTACTTC.

In this sample, this clonotype turned up many times. The V gene is TRBV27, the J gene TRBJ1-5; TRBD1 is a possible D gene (5 bases). This CDR3 contains 14 residues. Germline CDR1 and CDR2: MNHEY and SMNVEV (reference sequence). Trimming shortened V by 2 bases and J by 3 bases, and 8 bases separated the two germline ends. The CDR3 DNA follows: TGTGCCAGCAGTTTAGGCAGGGACAATCAGCCCCAGCATTTT. It encodes CASSLGRDNQPQHF.

The genes are TRBV5-1 and TRBJ1-5, with 11 nucleotides matching TRBD1. This CDR3 is 15 amino acids long. CDR1 and CDR2 (germline): SGHRS, YFSETQ. The V and J ends lost 3 bases and 4 bases, in that order; junction bases with no gene match: 3. The CDR3 DNA reads as TGCGCCAGCAGCTGGACAGGGGGCGAAAATCAGCCCCAGCATTTT. Translated, it gives CASSWTGGENQPQHF.

This clonotype has more than one count but fewer than ten. The rearrangement links TRBV27 to TRBJ2-7; 8 bases map to TRBD2. Germline assignment: CDR1 MNHEY and CDR2 SMNVEV (reference sequence). This CDR3 is built from 14 residues. With 6 bases clipped from V and 6 bases from J, the junction kept 10 bases outside the gene matches. CDR3 in amino acids: CASRSLGRASEQYF. The CDR3 bases are TGTGCCAGCAGGTCACTCGGGAGGGCCTCCGAGCAGTACTTC.

The V call is TRBV29-1, the J call TRBJ2-7; D gene uncertain. The CDR3 is made up of 14 amino acids. Germline V gene lookup returns CDR1 SQVTM and CDR2 ANQGSEA. The germline V and J ends were trimmed by 4 bases and 3 bases, with 16 bases remaining between them. The CDR3 region is CSVVLETFGYEQYF. In DNA form, the CDR3 reads TGCAGCGTTGTGTTAGAGACCTTCGGCTACGAGCAGTACTTC.

This clonotype occurred many times. The chain couples TRBV20-1 to TRBJ2-5; no reliable D call. Germline lookup yields CDR1 DFQATT and CDR2 SNEGSKA (reference sequence). The V end was cut by 5 bases, the J end by 1 base, with 20 bases between. The CDR3 has 16 residues. The CDR3 DNA reads as TGCAGTGCTCCTCATCTAACGAAGGCCCTCCAAGAGACCCAGTACTTC. Its protein is CSAPHLTKALQETQYF.

The table lists this clonotype with a few counts. J is TRBJ2-7 and V is TRBV20-1, with 10 bases lining up with TRBD1. CDR3 length: 15 amino acids. The ends lost 1 base at V and 2 bases at J; junction bases unmatched: 5. Germline CDR1 is DFQATT and CDR2 is SNEGSKA (reference sequence). The CDR3 spells CSARGPGQGPYEQYF. The CDR3 DNA reads as TGCAGTGCTAGAGGGCCGGGACAGGGGCCCTACGAGCAGTACTTC.

This clonotype was recorded many times. This chain links TRBV10-3 with TRBJ2-5; no clear D gene. The germline CDR1 and CDR2 sequences are ENHRY and SYGVKD. V lost 2 bases and J lost 2, with 6 bases in between. The CDR3 loop spans 13 amino acids. CDR3 in amino acids: CAISEEQQETQYF. For the CDR3, the DNA is TGTGCCATCAGTGAGGAACAGCAAGAGACCCAGTACTTC.

J is TRBJ2-7 and V is TRBV27, with 8 nucleotides matching TRBD1. This CDR3 is 15 amino acids long. V dropped 8 bases and J dropped 2; count of bases not matched to a gene: 11. Germline V gives CDR1 MNHEY, CDR2 SMNVEV (reference sequence). CDR3 DNA sequence: TGTGCCAGCGGACCCCATACGGACAGGGCCTACGAGCAGTACTTC. Translation: CASGPHTDRAYEQYF.

The CDR3 region is CASSPDLRTNEKLFF. CDR3 bases: TGTGCCAGCAGCCCAGACTTGCGGACTAATGAAAAACTGTTTTTT. The chain is built from TRBV3-1 and TRBJ1-4; D remains unclear. This CDR3 is built from 15 residues. From germline, CDR1 is LGHDT and CDR2 YNNKEL (reference sequence). Trimming removed 4 bases from V and 2 bases from J, with 11 bases in between.

CDR3: CASSYHPGTATNEKLFF. The DNA for the CDR3 is TGTGCCAGCAGCTACCACCCGGGGACAGCAACTAATGAAAAACTGTTTTTT. V usage is TRBV3-1 and J usage is TRBJ1-4; 7 positions agree with TRBD1. Germline loops: CDR1 LGHDT, CDR2 YNNKEL (reference sequence). Trimming at V came to 5 bases and at J to 0 bases, leaving 9 bases not matched to a gene. This CDR3 spans 17 amino acids.

The rearrangement links TRBV28 to TRBJ2-2, with 9 bases fitting TRBD2. Trimming at V came to 6 bases and at J to 7 bases, leaving 15 bases not matched to a gene. Looked up from germline, CDR1 is MDHEN and CDR2 is SYDVKM. The CDR3 has 17 residues. Written as DNA, the CDR3 is TGTGCCAGCAGACTGACCGGGACTAGCAGCTCGTACGGGGAGCTGTTTTTT. It encodes CASRLTGTSSSYGELFF.

This clonotype was counted at least ten times. The genes are TRBV12-3 or TRBV12-4 and TRBJ1-2, with TRBD1 matching 9 bases. V shed 7 bases and J 7 bases; nucleotides not matched to a gene: 7. The CDR3 consists of 13 residues. Here the CDR3 DNA reads TGTGCCAGCATCCTGGACAGGGGAGGTGGCTACACCTTC. Translation gives CASILDRGGGYTF.

This clonotype was detected ten times or more. The genes are TRBV28 and TRBJ2-7, with 7 bases identical to TRBD1. The V gene's germline CDR1 is MDHEN and CDR2 SYDVKM. After removal of 5 bases from V and 3 bases from J, the junction contained 10 bases not matched to a gene. The CDR3 is made up of 15 amino acids. CDR3 amino acids: CASSPPSTGNYEQYF. The CDR3 nucleotides are TGTGCCAGCAGTCCCCCTTCGACAGGGAACTACGAGCAGTACTTC.

The chain couples TRBV3-1 to TRBJ2-7; a weak D match, TRBD1 (6 bases). The V end was cut by 1 base, the J end by 3 bases, with 13 bases between. The CDR3 runs to 15 residues. Germline V gene data show CDR1 as LGHDT and CDR2 as YNNKEL (reference sequence). For the CDR3, the DNA is TGTGCCAGCAGCCAAGCGGTTGGCAGGGGCTACGAGCAGTACTTC. This gives the protein CASSQAVGRGYEQYF.

This clonotype was observed many times. The V and J genes are TRBV20-1 and TRBJ1-5; 8 bases agree with TRBD1. The CDR3 has 12 residues. Germline V gene lookup returns CDR1 DFQATT and CDR2 SNEGSKA (reference sequence). J lost 5 bases, V lost 6 bases, and 3 bases had no gene match. The CDR3 nucleotides read TGCAGTGCCGGACAGGGCGATCAGCCCCAGCATTTT. Translating it yields CSAGQGDQPQHF.